This is a list of T cell receptor beta chains from one sample in a study of shared clonotypes between healthy human individuals. Sequencing was performed with immunoSEQ multiplex PCR; in TCRdb, only in-frame clones are kept and a portion is missing. The top ten clones hold 34% of a sample with 550,000 to 800,000 clones, about nine tenths of them seen once. Sequenced input: memory CD8+ T cells from PBMCs. These receptors all come from a young man in good health. Some clones in this sample may be carry-over from other donors' samples. Each CDR3 is given with its conserved first and last residue. A D gene is named only where the DNA matches it firmly. Clone size is given for some rows only: seen once, a few or many times, or a class if the clone is expanded.

>TRBV15|TRBJ2-7|TRBD2|-
CATREGTSSYEQYF
TGTGCCACCAGGGAAGGGACTAGCTCCTACGAGCAGTACTTC
>TRBV19|TRBJ1-1|-|-
CASSIGGAAEAFF
TGTGCCAGTAGTATTGGGGGCGCGGCTGAAGCTTTCTTT
>TRBV9|TRBJ2-7|TRBD1|-
CASSAVDRVHEQYF
TGTGCCAGCAGCGCAGTCGACAGGGTGCACGAGCAGTACTTC
>TRBV27|TRBJ1-2|-|-
CASSFRQVGSYYGYTF
TGTGCCAGCAGTTTCCGACAGGTGGGGAGCTACTATGGCTACACCTTC
>TRBV6-5|TRBJ1-2|TRBD1|-
CASSPRMRGQVGYTF
TGTGCCAGCAGTCCCCGTATGAGGGGGCAGGTAGGCTACACCTTC
>TRBV4-1|TRBJ2-1|-|-
CASTQLASSYNEQFF
TGCGCCAGCACCCAGCTAGCGAGCTCCTACAATGAGCAGTTCTTC
>TRBV6-1|TRBJ2-7|-|-
CASSARGQSYEQYF
TGTGCCAGCAGTGCCAGGGGCCAGAGCTACGAGCAGTACTTC
>TRBV7-9|TRBJ2-7|TRBD2|-
CASSPIGTRVGEQYF
TGTGCCAGCAGCCCCATCGGGACTAGAGTCGGCGAGCAGTACTTC
>TRBV2|TRBJ2-7|-|few
CASSSGSDGYEQYF
TGTGCCAGCAGCTCAGGTTCAGATGGGTACGAGCAGTACTTC
>TRBV29-1|TRBJ2-7|-|-
CSAEGGTEFYEQYF
TGCAGCGCCGAGGGGGGGACAGAGTTCTACGAGCAGTACTTC
>TRBV30|TRBJ1-1|-|few
CAAGTLGAEAFF
TGTGCCGCCGGCACCCTGGGCGCTGAAGCTTTCTTT
>TRBV11-1|TRBJ2-7|TRBD1|-
CASSFAGTGPEETYEQYF
TGTGCCAGCAGCTTTGCCGGGACAGGGCCGGAGGAGACCTACGAGCAGTACTTC
>TRBV7-6|TRBJ2-5|TRBD2|once
CASSTREGREETQYF
TGTGCCAGCAGCACACGGGAGGGGAGAGAGGAGACCCAGTACTTC